The TCR beta chain under discussion was sequenced for a study of tumor-infiltrating lymphocytes in oesophageal squamous cell carcinoma. This clonotype came up once. This CDR3 comprises 13 residues. Unmatched junction bases numbered 0, after V lost 6 bases and J lost 1 base. Germline lookup yields CDR1 LNHDA and CDR2 SQIVND (reference sequence). MiXCR was run by TCRdb on the PCR reads, yielding one entry per CDR3 protein. The sample has 9,900 or so distinct CDR3 sequences; roughly 60% are singletons. The chain joins TRBV19 to TRBJ2-1, with 7 positions matching TRBD2. Sample: esophageal tumor tissue. This sequence was found in a male donor with esophageal squamous cell carcinoma. The CDR3 loop reads CASSGRSYNEQFF. CDR3 nucleotide sequence: TGTGCCAGTAGCGGGAGGTCCTACAATGAGCAGTTCTTC.